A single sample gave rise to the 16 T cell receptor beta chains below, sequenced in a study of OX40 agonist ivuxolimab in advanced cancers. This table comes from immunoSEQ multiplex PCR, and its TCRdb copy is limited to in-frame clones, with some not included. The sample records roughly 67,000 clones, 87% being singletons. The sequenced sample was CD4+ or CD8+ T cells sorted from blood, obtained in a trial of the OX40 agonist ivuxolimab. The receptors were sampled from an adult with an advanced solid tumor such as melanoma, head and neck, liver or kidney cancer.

The CDR3 sequence: CASQSFPNTEAFF. CDR3 DNA sequence: TGTGCCAGCCAATCCTTCCCGAACACTGAAGCTTTCTTT. The chain has TRBV5-8 and TRBJ1-1, with D unresolved. CDR1 and CDR2 (germline): SGHTS, YDEGEE. The CDR3 extends over 13 amino acids. The V end lost 7 bases, the J end lost 1 base, and 11 bases lay between the germline ends.

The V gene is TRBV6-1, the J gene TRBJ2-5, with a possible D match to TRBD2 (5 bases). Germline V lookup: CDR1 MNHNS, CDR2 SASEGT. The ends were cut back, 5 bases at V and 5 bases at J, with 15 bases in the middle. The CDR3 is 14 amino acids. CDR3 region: CASSRAGGGETQYF. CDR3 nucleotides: TGTGCCAGCAGTAGGGCAGGTGGCGGGGAGACCCAGTACTTC.

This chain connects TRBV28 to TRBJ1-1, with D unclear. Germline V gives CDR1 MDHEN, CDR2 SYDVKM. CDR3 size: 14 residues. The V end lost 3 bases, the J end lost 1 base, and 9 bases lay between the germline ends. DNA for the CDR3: TGTGCCAGCAGTTTGAGCAGAGAGAACACTGAAGCTTTCTTT. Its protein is CASSLSRENTEAFF.

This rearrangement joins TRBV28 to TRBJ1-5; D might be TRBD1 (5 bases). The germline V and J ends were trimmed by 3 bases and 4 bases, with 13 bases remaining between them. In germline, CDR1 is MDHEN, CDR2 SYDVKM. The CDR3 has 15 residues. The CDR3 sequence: CASSFSGRVNQPQHF. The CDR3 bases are TGTGCCAGCAGTTTCAGTGGCAGGGTGAATCAGCCCCAGCATTTT.

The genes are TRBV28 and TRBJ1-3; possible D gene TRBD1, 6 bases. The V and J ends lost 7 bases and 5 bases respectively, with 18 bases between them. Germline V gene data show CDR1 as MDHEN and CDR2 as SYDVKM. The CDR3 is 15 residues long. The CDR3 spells CASTLAGARRNTIYF. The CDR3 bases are TGTGCCAGCACCCTCGCAGGGGCTAGGAGAAACACCATATATTTT.

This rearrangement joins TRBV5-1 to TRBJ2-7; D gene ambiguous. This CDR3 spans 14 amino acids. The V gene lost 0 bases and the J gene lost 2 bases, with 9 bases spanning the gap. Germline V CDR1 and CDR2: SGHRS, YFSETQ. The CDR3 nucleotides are TGCGCCAGCAGCTTGGTTGGGGTCCCCTACGAGCAGTACTTC. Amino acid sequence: CASSLVGVPYEQYF.

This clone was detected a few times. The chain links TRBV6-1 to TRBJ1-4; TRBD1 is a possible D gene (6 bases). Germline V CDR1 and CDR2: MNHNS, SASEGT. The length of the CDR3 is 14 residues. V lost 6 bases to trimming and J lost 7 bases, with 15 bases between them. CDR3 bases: TGTGCCAGCAGGGGGGCGGGGACGTCTGAAAAACTGTTTTTT. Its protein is CASRGAGTSEKLFF.

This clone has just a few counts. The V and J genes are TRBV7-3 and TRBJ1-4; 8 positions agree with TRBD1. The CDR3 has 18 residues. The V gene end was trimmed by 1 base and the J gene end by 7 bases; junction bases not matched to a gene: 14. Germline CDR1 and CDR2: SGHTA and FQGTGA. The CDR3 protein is CASSLKRQGKRFGEKLFF. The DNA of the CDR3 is TGTGCCAGCAGCTTAAAGAGACAGGGGAAACGATTTGGTGAAAAACTGTTTTTT.

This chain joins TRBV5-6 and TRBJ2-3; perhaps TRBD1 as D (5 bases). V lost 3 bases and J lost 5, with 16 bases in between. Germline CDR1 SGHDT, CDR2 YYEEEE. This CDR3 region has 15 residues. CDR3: CASSSDTTVRDTQYF. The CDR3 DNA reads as TGTGCCAGCAGCTCGGACACGACGGTCCGAGATACGCAGTATTTT.

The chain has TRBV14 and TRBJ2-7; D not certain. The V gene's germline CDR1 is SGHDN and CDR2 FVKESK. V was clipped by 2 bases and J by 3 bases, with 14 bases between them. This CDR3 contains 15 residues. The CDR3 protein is CASSQNIGPLYEQYF. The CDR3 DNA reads TGTGCCAGCAGCCAAAATATAGGCCCCCTCTACGAGCAGTACTTC.

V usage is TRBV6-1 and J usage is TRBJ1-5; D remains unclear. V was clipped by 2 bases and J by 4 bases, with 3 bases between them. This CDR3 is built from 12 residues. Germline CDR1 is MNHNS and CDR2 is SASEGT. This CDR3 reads CASSERNQPQHF. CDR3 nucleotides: TGTGCCAGCAGTGAACGAAATCAGCCCCAGCATTTT.

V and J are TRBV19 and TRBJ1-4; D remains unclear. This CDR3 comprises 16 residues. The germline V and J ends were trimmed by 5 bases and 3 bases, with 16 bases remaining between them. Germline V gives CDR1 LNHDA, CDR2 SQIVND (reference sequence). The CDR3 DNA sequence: TGTGCCAGTAGTCATCTTACGGGTGCCTCTAATGAAAAACTGTTTTTT. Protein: CASSHLTGASNEKLFF.

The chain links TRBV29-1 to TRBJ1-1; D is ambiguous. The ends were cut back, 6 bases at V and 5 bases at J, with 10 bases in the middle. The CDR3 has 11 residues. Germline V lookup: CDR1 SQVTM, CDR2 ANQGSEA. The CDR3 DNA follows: TGCAGCGTCCGAGAGGGTACTGAAGCTTTCTTT. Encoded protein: CSVREGTEAFF.

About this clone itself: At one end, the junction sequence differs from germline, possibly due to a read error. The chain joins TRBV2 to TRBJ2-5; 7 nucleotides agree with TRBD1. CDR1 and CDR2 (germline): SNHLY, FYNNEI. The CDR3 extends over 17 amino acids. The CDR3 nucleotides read TGTGCCAGCAGAGAAGACCTAGGGGGCGTACGTAGCGAGACCCAGTACTTC. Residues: CASREDLGGVRSETQYF.

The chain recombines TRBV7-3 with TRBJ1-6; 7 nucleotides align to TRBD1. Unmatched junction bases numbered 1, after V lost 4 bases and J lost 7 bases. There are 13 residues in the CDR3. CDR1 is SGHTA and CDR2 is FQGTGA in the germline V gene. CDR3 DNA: TGTGCCAGCAGCTCGGGACAGAATTCACCCCTCCACTTT. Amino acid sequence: CASSSGQNSPLHF.

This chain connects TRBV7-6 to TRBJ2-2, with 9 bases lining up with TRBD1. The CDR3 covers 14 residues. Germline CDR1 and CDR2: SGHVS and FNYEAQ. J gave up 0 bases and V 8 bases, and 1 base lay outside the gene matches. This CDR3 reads CASGTGPNTGELFF. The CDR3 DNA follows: TGTGCCAGCGGGACAGGGCCGAACACCGGGGAGCTGTTTTTT.